This T cell receptor (beta chain) came from a study of blood T cell repertoires in COVID-19. Looked up from germline, CDR1 is SGHNT and CDR2 is YYREEE (reference sequence). The V and J ends lost 2 bases and 4 bases, in that order; junction bases with no gene match: 6. This CDR3 is built from 15 residues. TCRdb keeps only in-frame clones here, not all; method: immunoSEQ multiplex PCR. The repertoire includes about 190,000 clones, nearly 90% of them detected once, and about 0.66% sits in the top ten. Sequenced: peripheral blood. The receptor's source is a middle-aged man with acute or convalescent COVID-19. This sequence joins TRBV5-4 and TRBJ2-1, with TRBD2 identical over 7 bases. The DNA of the CDR3 is TGTGCCAGCAGCTTATCGGGAGGACCTTACAATGAGCAGTTCTTC. This translates into CASSLSGGPYNEQFF.